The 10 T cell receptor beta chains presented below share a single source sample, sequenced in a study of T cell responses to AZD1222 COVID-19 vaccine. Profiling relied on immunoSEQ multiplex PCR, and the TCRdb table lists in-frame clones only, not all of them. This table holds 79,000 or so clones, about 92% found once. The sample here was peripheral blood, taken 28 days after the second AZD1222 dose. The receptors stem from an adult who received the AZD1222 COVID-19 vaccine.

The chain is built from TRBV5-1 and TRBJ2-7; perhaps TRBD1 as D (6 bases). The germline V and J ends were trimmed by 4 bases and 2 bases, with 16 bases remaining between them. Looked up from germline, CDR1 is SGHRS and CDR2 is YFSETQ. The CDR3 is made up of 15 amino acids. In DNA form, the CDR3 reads TGCGCCAGCAGCCTACAGGGAGCCCCCCCCTACGAGCAGTACTTC. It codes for CASSLQGAPPYEQYF.

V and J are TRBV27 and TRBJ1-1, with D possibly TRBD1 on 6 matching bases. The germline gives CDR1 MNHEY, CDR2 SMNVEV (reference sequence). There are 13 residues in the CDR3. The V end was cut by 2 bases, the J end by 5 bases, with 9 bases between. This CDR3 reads CASSLGGRTEAFF. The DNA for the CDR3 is TGTGCCAGCAGTTTAGGGGGCCGGACTGAAGCTTTCTTT.

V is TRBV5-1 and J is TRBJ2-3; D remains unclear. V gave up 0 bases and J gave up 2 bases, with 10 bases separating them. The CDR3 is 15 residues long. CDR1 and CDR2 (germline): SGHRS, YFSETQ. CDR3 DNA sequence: TGCGCCAGCAGCTTGGCCGTCGGGCACACAGATACGCAGTATTTT. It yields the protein CASSLAVGHTDTQYF.

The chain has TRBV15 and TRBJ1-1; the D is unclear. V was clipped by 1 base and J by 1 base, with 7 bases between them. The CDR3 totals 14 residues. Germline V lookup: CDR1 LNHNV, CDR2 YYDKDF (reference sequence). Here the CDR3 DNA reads TGTGCCACCAGCAGAGGCCCCGAGAACACTGAAGCTTTCTTT. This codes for CATSRGPENTEAFF.

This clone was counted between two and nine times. The CDR3 coding sequence is TGTGCCAGCAGCTTGCAGGGGTCAGATACGCAGTATTTT. This translates into CASSLQGSDTQYF. This sequence joins TRBV5-5 and TRBJ2-3; D possibly corresponds to TRBD1 (6 bases). The CDR3 is made up of 13 amino acids. V lost 1 base and J lost 4, with 7 bases in between. Germline CDR1 and CDR2: SGHKS and YYEKEE (reference sequence).

CDR3 in amino acids: CASSYSRVGNTEAFF. The CDR3 DNA sequence: TGTGCCAGCAGTTACTCCCGGGTGGGGAACACTGAAGCTTTCTTT. V usage is TRBV6-5 and J usage is TRBJ1-1; D is ambiguous. There are 15 residues in the CDR3. With 0 bases removed from V and 1 base from J, the gap between germline ends came to 9 bases. Germline V lookup: CDR1 MNHEY, CDR2 SVGAGI.

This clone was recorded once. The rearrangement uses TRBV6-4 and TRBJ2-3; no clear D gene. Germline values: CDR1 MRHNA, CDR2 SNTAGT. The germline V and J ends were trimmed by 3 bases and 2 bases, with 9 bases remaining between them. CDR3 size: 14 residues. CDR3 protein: CASSERSTTDTQYF. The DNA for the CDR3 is TGTGCCAGCAGTGAACGATCGACCACAGATACGCAGTATTTT.

The CDR3 reads CASSQIRGGGSPLHF. The CDR3 nucleotides are TGTGCCAGCAGCCAGATCAGAGGGGGCGGGTCACCCCTCCACTTT. The rearrangement links TRBV11-2 to TRBJ1-6, with TRBD1 matching over 7 bases. The length of the CDR3 is 15 residues. In germline, CDR1 is SGHAT, CDR2 FQNNGV. The J segment lost 10 bases and the V segment lost 5 bases, leaving 11 bases of the junction unmatched. Using reference TRBV11-2 and TRBJ1-6 for the parts outside the CDR3, the full variable domain is EAGVAQSPRYKIIEKRQSVAFWCNPISGHATLYWYQQILGQGPKLLIQFQNNGVVDDSQLPKDRFSAERLKGVDSTLKIQPAKLEDSAVYLCASSQIRGGGSPLHFGNGTRLTVT.

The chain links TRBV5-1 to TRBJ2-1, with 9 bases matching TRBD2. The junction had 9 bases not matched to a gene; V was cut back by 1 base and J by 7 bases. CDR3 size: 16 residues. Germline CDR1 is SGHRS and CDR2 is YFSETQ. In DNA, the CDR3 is TGCGCCAGCAGCTTGACCTCCGGGACTAGCAGAAATGAGCAGTTCTTC. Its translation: CASSLTSGTSRNEQFF. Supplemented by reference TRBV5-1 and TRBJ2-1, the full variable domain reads KAGVTQTPRYLIKTRGQQVTLSCSPISGHRSVSWYQQTPGQGLQFLFEYFSETQRNKGNFPGRFSGRQFSNSRSEMNVSTLELGDSALYLCASSLTSGTSRNEQFFGPGTRLTVL.

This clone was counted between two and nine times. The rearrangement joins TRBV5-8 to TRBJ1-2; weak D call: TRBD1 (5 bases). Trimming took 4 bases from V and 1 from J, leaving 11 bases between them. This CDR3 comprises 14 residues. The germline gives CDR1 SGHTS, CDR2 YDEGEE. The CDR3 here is CASSPHGGNYGYTF. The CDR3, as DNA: TGTGCCAGCAGCCCACACGGGGGTAACTATGGCTACACCTTC.